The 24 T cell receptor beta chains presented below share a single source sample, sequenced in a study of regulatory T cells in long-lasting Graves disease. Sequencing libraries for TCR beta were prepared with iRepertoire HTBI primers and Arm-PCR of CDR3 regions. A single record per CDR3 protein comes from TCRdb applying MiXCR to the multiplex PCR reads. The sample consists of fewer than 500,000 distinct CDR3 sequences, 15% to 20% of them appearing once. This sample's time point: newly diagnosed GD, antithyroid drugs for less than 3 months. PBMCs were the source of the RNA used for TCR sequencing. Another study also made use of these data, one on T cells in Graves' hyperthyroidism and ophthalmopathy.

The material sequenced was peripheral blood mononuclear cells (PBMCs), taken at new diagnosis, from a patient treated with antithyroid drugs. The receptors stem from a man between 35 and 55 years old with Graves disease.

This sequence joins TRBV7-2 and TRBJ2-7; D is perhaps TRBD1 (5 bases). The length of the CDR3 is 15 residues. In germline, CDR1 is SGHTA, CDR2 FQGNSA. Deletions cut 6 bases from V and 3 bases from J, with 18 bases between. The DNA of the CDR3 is TGTGCCAGCAGGCCCAGGACAACGGACCACTACGAGCAGTACTTC. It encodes CASRPRTTDHYEQYF.

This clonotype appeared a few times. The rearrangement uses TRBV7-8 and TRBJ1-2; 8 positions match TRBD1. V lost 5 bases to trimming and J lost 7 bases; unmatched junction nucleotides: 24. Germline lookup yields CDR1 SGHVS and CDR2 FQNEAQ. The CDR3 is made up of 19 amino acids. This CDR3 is CASSLDPFRRDRRVGGYTF. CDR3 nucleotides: TGTGCCAGCAGCCTAGATCCTTTTCGCCGGGACAGGAGAGTAGGTGGCTACACCTTC.

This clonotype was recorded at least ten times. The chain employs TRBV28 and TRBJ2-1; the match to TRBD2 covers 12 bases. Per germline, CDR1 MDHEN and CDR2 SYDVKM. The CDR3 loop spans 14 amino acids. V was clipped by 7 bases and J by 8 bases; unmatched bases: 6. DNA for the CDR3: TGTGCCAGCACAACTAGCGGGAGGACATATGAGCAGTTCTTC. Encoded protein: CASTTSGRTYEQFF.

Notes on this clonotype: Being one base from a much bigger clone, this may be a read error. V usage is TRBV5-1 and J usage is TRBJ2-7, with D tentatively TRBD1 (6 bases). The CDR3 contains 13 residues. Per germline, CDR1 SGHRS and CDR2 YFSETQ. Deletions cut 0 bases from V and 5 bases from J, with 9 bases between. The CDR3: CASSLVGANEQYF. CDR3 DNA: TGCGCCAGCAGCTTGGTGGGGGCGAACGAGCAGTACTTC.

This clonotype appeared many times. Written as DNA, the CDR3 is TGTGCCAGCAGCCCAAGTACCGGGACAGGTGACAATGAGCAGTTCTTC. The encoded protein is CASSPSTGTGDNEQFF. V usage is TRBV7-2 and J usage is TRBJ2-1; 8 nucleotides line up with TRBD1. The CDR3 consists of 16 residues. The junction had 11 bases not matched to a gene; V was cut back by 5 bases and J by 5 bases. Per the germline V gene, CDR1 is SGHTA and CDR2 is FQGNSA. Using reference TRBV7-2 and TRBJ2-1 for the parts outside the CDR3, the full variable domain is GAGVSQSPSNKVTEKGKDVELRCDPISGHTALYWYRQSLGQGLEFLIYFQGNSAPDKSGLPSDRFSAERTGGSVSTLTIQRTQQEDSAVYLCASSPSTGTGDNEQFFGPGTRLTVL.

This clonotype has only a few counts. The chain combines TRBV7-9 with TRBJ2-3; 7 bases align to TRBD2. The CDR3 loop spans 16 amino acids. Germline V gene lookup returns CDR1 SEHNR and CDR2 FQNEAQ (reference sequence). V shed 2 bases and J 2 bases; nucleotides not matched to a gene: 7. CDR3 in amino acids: CASSLTPGLHTDTQYF. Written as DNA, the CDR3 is TGTGCCAGCAGCTTAACTCCGGGACTACACACAGATACGCAGTATTTT. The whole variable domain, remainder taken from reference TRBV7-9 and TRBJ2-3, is DTGVSQNPRHKITKRGQNVTFRCDPISEHNRLYWYRQTLGQGPEFLTYFQNEAQLEKSRLLSDRFSAERPKGSFSTLEIQRTEQGDSAMYLCASSLTPGLHTDTQYFGPGTRLTVL.

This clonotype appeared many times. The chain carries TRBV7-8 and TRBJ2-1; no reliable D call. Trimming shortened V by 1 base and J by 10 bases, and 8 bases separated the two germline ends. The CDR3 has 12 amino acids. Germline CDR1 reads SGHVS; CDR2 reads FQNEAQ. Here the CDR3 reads CASSLVFDEQFF. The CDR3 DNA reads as TGTGCCAGCAGCTTAGTATTCGACGAGCAGTTCTTC.

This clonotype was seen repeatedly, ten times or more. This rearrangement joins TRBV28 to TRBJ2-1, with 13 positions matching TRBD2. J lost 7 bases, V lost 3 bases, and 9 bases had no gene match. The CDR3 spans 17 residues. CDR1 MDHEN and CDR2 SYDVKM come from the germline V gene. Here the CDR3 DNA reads TGTGCCAGCAGTTTGTGGCAGGGACTAGCGGGATTGAATGAGCAGTTCTTC. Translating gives CASSLWQGLAGLNEQFF.

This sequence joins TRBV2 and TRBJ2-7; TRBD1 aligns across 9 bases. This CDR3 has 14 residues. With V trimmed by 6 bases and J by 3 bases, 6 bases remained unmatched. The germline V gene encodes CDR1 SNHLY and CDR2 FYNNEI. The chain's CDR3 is CASSVQGAVYEQYF. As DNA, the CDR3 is TGTGCCAGCAGCGTACAGGGGGCTGTCTACGAGCAGTACTTC.

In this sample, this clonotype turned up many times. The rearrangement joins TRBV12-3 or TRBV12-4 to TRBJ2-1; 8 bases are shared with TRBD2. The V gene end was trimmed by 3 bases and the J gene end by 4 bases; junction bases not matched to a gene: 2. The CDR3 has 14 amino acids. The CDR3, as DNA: TGTGCCAGCAGTTTTACTAGCGGATACAATGAGCAGTTCTTC. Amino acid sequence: CASSFTSGYNEQFF.

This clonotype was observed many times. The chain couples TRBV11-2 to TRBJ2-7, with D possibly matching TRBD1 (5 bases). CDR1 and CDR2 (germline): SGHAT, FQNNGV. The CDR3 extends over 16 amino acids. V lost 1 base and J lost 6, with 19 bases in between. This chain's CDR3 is CASSLGGWQTSAEQYF. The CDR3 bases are TGTGCCAGCAGCTTAGGGGGCTGGCAGACCAGCGCCGAGCAGTACTTC. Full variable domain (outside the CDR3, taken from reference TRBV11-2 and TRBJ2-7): EAGVAQSPRYKIIEKRQSVAFWCNPISGHATLYWYQQILGQGPKLLIQFQNNGVVDDSQLPKDRFSAERLKGVDSTLKIQPAKLEDSAVYLCASSLGGWQTSAEQYFGPGTRLTVT.

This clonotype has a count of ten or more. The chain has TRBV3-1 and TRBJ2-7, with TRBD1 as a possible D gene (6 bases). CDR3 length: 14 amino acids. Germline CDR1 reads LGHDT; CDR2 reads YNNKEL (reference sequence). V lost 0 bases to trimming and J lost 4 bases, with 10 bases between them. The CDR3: CASSQEGTKYEQYF. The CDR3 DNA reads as TGTGCCAGCAGCCAAGAGGGGACAAAGTACGAGCAGTACTTC.

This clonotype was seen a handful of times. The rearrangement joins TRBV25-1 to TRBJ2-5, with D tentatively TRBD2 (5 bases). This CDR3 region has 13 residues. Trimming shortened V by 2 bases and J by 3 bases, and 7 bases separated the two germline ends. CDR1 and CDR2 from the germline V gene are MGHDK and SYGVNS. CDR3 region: CASSEIGKETQYF. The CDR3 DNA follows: TGTGCCAGCAGTGAAATCGGGAAAGAGACCCAGTACTTC.

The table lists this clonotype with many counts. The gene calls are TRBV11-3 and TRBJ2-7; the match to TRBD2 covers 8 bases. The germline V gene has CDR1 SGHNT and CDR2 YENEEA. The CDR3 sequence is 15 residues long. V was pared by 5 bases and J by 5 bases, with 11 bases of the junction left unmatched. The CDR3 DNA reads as TGTGCCAGCAGCAGAGGGACTAGTCGATCCGACGAGCAGTACTTC. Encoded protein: CASSRGTSRSDEQYF.

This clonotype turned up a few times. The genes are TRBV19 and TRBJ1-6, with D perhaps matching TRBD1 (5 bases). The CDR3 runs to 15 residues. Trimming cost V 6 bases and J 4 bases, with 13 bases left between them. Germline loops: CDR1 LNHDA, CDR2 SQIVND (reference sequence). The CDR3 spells CASRFGAGYNSPLHF. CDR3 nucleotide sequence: TGTGCCAGTAGGTTCGGGGCCGGTTATAATTCACCCCTCCACTTT.

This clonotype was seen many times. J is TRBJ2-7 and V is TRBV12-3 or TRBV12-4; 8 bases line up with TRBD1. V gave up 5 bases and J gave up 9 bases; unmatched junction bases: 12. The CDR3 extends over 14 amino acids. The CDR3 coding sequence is TGTGCCAGCAGTGCTTACAGGGGGTCAGAGGTGCAGTACTTC. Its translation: CASSAYRGSEVQYF.

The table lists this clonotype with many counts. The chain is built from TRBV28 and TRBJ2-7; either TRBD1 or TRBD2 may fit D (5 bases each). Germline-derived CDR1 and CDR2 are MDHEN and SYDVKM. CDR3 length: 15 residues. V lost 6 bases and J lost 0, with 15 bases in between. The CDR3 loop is CASRLGRANSYEQYF. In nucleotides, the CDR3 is TGTGCCAGCAGACTGGGACGGGCAAACTCCTACGAGCAGTACTTC.

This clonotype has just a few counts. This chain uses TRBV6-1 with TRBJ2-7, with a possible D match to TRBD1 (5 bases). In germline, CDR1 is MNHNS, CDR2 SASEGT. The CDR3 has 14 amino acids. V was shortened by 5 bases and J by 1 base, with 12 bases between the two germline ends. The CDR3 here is CASSPQELSYEQYF. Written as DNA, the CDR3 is TGTGCCAGCAGTCCACAGGAATTATCCTACGAGCAGTACTTC.

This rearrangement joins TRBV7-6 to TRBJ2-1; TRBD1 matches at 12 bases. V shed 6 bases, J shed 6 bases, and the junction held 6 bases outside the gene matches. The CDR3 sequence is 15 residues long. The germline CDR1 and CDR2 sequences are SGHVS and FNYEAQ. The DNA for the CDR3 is TGTGCCAGCAGGGCCGGGACAGGGGGCGGCAATGAGCAGTTCTTC. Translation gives CASRAGTGGGNEQFF. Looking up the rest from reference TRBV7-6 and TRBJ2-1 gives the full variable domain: GAGVSQSPRYKVTKRGQDVALRCDPISGHVSLYWYRQALGQGPEFLTYFNYEAQQDKSGLPNDRFSAERPEGSISTLTIQRTEQRDSAMYRCASRAGTGGGNEQFFGPGTRLTVL.

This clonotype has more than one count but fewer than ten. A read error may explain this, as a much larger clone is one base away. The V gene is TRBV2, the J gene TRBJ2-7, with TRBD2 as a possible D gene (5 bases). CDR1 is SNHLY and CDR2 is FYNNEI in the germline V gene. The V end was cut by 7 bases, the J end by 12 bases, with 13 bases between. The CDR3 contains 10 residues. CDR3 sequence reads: CASKGRDRYF. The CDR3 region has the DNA TGTGCCAGCAAGGGCCGGGATCGGTACTTC.

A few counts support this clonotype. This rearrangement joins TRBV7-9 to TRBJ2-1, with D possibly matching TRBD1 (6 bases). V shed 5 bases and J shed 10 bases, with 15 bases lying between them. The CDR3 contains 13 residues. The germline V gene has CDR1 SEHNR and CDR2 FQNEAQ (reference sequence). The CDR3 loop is CASSPPIGQEQFF. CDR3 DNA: TGTGCCAGCAGCCCCCCCATAGGACAGGAGCAGTTCTTC.

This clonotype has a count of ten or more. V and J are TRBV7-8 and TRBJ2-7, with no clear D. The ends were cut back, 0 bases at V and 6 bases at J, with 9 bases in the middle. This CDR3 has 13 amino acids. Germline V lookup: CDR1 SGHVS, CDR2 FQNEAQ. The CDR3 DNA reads TGTGCCAGCAGCTTAGCGGTCAAAGGCGAGCAGTACTTC. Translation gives CASSLAVKGEQYF.

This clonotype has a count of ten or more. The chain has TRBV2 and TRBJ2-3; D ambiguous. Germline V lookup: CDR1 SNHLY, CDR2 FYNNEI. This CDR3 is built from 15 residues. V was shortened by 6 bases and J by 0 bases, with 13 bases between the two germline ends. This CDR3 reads CASRKALLSTDTQYF. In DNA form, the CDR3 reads TGTGCCAGCAGAAAAGCGCTCCTTAGCACAGATACGCAGTATTTT. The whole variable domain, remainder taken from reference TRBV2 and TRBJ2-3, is EPEVTQTPSHQVTQMGQEVILRCVPISNHLYFYWYRQILGQKVEFLVSFYNNEISEKSEIFDDQFSVERPDGSNFTLKIRSTKLEDSAMYFCASRKALLSTDTQYFGPGTRLTVL.

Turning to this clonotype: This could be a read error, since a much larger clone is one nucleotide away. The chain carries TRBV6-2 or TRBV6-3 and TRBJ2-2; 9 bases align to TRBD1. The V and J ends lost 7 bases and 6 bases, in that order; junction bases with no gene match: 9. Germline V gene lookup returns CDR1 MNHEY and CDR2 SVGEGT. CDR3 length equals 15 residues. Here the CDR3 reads CASKTDRGTAGELFF. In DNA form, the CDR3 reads TGTGCCAGCAAGACCGACAGGGGGACCGCCGGGGAGCTGTTTTTT.